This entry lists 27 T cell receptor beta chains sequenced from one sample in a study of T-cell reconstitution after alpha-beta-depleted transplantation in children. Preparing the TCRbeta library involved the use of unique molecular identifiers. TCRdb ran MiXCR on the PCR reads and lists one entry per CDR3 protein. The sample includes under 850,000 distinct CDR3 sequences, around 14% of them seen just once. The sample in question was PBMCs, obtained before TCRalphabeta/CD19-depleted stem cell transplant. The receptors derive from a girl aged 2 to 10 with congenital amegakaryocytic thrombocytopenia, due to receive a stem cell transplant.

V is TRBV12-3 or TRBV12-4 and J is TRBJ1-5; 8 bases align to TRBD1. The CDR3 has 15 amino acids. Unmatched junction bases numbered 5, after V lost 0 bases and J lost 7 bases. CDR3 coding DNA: TGTGCCAGCAGTTTAGCGGACAGGGCTCGGCAGCCCCAGCATTTT. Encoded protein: CASSLADRARQPQHF.

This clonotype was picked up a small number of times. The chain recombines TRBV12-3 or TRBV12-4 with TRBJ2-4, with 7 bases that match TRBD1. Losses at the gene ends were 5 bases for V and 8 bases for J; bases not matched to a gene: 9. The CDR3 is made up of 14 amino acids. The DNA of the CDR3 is TGTGCCAGCAGTGCCGACAGGGCGAGTTACATTCAGTACTTC. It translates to CASSADRASYIQYF.

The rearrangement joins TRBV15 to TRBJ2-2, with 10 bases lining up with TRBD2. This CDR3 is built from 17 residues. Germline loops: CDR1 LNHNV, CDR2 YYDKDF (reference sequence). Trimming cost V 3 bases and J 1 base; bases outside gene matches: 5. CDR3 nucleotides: TGTGCCACCAGCAGGGACCGGACTAGCGGGAACACCGGGGAGCTGTTTTTT. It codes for CATSRDRTSGNTGELFF.

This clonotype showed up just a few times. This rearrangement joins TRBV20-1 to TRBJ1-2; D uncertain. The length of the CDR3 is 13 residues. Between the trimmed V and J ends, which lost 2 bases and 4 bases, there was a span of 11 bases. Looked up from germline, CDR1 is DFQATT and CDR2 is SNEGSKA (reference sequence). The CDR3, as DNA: TGCAGTGCTAGACCCAGACGAGGCTATGGCTACACCTTC. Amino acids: CSARPRRGYGYTF.

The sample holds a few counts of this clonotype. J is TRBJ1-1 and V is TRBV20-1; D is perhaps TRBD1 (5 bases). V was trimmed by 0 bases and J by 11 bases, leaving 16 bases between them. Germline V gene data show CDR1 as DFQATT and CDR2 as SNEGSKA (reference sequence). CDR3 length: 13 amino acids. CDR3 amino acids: CSARDRLDGDAFF. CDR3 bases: TGCAGTGCTAGAGATCGTCTCGACGGGGACGCTTTCTTT.

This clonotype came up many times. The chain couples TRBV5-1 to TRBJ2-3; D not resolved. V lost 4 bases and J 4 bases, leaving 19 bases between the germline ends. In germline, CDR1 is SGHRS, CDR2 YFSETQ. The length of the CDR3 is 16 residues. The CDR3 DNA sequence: TGCGCCAGCAGCATGAACATGAACGTAGTCGCAGATACGCAGTATTTT. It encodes CASSMNMNVVADTQYF.

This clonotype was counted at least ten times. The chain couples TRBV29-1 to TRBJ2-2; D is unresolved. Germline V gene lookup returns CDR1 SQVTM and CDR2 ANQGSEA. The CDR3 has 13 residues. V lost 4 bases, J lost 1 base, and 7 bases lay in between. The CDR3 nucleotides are TGCAGCGTTGCCGGCGGGAACACCGGGGAGCTGTTTTTT. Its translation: CSVAGGNTGELFF.

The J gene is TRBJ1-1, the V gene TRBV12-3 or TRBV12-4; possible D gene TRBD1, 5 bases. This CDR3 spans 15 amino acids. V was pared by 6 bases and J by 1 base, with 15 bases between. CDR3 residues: CASSYRYLQNTEAFF. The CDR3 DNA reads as TGTGCCAGCAGCTACAGGTACCTTCAGAACACTGAAGCTTTCTTT.

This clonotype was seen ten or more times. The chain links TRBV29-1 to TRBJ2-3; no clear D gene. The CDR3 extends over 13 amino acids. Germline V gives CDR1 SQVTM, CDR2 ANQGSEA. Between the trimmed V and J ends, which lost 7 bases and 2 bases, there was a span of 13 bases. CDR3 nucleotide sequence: TGCAGCGGGGGTCCCAGGCTCACAGATACGCAGTATTTT. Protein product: CSGGPRLTDTQYF.

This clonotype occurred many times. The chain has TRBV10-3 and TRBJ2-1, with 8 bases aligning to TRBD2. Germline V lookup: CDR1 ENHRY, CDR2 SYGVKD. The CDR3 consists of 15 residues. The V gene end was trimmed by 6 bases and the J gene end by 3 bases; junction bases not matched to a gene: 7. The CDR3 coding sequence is TGTGCCATCAGGGGAGCGGGAGCTTACTACAATGAGCAGTTCTTC. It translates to CAIRGAGAYYNEQFF.

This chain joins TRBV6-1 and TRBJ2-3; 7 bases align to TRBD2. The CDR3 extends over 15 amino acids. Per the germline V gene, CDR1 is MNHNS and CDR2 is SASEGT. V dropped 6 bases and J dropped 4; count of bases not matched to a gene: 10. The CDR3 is CASRPSGMGADTQYF. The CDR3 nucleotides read TGTGCCAGCAGGCCTAGCGGTATGGGGGCAGATACGCAGTATTTT.

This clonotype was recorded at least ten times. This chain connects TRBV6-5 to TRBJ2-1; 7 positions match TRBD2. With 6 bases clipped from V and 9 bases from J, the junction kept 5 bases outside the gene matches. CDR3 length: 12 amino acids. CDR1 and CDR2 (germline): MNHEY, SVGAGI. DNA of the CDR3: TGTGCCAGCAGCCATCCGGGGGGTGAGCAGTTCTTC. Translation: CASSHPGGEQFF.

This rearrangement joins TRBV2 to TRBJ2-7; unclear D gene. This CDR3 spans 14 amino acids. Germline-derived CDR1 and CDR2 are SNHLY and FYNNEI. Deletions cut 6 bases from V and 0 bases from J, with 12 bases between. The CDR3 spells CASSTRRNSYEQYF. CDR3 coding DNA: TGTGCCAGCAGCACAAGACGTAACTCCTACGAGCAGTACTTC.

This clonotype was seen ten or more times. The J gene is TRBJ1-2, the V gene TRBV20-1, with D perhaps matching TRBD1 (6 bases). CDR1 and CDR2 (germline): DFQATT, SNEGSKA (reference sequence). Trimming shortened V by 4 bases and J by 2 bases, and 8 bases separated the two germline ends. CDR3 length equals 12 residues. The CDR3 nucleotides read TGCAGTGCTACCCAGGGGAACTATGGCTACACCTTC. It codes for CSATQGNYGYTF.

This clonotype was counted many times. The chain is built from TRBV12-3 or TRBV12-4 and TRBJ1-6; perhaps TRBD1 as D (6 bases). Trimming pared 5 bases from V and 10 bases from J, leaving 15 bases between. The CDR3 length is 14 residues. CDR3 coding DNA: TGTGCCAGCAGTCCTACAGGGATTGGGTCACCCCTCCACTTT. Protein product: CASSPTGIGSPLHF.

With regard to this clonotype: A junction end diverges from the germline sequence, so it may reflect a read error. The CDR3 nucleotides read TGTACCAGCGAACCGGGAGGGCTTGAAGAGACCCAGTACTTC. This gives the protein CTSEPGGLEETQYF. The V and J genes are TRBV7-9 and TRBJ2-5, with 8 positions matching TRBD2. From germline, CDR1 is SEHNR and CDR2 FQNEAQ (reference sequence). This CDR3 is 14 amino acids long.

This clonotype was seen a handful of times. CDR3 nucleotide sequence: TGTGCCAGCAGTCCCCTTGCAGCTGGAAACACCATATATTTT. Encoded protein: CASSPLAAGNTIYF. This chain joins TRBV27 and TRBJ1-3; D call uncertain. CDR3 length: 14 residues. CDR1 and CDR2 from the germline V gene are MNHEY and SMNVEV (reference sequence). V was shortened by 5 bases and J by 2 bases, with 10 bases between the two germline ends.

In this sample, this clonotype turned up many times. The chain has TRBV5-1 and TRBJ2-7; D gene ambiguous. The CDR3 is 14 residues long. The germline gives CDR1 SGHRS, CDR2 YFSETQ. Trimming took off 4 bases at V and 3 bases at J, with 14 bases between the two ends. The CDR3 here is CASSPYEDVYEQYF. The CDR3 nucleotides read TGCGCCAGCAGCCCGTACGAGGACGTCTACGAGCAGTACTTC. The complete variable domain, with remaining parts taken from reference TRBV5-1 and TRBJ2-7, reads KAGVTQTPRYLIKTRGQQVTLSCSPISGHRSVSWYQQTPGQGLQFLFEYFSETQRNKGNFPGRFSGRQFSNSRSEMNVSTLELGDSALYLCASSPYEDVYEQYFGPGTRLTVT.

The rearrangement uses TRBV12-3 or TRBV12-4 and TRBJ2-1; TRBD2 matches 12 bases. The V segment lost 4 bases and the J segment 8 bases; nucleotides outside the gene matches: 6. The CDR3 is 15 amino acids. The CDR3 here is CASSYSSGRAHEQFF. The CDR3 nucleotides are TGTGCCAGCAGTTACTCTAGCGGGAGGGCGCATGAGCAGTTCTTC.

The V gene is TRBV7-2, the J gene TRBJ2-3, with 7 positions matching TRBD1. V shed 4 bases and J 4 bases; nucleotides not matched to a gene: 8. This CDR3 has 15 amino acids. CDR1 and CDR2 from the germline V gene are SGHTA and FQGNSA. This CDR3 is CASSSVVRGPDTQYF. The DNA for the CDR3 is TGTGCCAGCAGCTCCGTCGTGAGGGGGCCAGATACGCAGTATTTT.

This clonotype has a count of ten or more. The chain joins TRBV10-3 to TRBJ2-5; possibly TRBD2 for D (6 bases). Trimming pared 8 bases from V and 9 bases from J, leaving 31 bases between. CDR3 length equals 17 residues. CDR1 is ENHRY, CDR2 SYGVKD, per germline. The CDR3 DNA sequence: TGTGCCATCGGCGGGAATTTAATAGGTGTCCAAGAGATCGCCCAGTACTTC. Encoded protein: CAIGGNLIGVQEIAQYF.

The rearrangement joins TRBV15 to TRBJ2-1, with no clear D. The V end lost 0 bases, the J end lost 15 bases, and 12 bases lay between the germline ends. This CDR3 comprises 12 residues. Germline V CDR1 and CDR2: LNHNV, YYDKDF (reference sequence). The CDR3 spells CATSRETDEWFF. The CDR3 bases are TGTGCCACCAGCAGAGAAACGGACGAGTGGTTCTTC.

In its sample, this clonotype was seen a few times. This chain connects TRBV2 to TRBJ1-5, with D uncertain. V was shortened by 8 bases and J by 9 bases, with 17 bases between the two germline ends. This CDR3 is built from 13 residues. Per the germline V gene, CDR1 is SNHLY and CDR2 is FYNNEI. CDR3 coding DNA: TGTGCCAGCGAGGCCGGGGAAGGGCTGCCCCAGCATTTT. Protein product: CASEAGEGLPQHF.

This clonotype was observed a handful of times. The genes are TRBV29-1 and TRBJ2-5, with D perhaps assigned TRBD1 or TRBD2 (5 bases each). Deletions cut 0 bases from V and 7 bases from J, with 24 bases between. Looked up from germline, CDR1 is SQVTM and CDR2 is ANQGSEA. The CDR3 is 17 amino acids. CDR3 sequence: CSVEEGLWDAGLGTQYF. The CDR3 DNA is TGCAGCGTTGAAGAGGGCCTTTGGGACGCTGGGTTGGGGACCCAGTACTTC.

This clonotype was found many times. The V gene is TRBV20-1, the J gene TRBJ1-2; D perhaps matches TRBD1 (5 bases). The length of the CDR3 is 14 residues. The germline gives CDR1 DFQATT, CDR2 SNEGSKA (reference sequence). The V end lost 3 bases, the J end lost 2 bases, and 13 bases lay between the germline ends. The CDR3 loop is CSARDLGGNYGYTF. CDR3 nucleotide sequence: TGCAGTGCTAGGGATCTGGGGGGGAACTATGGCTACACCTTC.

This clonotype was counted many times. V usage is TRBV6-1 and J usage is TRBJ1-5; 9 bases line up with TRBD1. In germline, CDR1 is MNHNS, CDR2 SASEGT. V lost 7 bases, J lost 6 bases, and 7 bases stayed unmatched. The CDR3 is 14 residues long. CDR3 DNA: TGTGCCAGCAAACCGGGACAGGGCCCTCAGCCCCAGCATTTT. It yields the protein CASKPGQGPQPQHF.

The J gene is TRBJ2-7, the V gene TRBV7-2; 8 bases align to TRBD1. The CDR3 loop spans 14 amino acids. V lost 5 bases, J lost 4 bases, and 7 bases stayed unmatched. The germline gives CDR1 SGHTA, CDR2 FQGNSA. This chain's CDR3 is CASSHRQGQYEQYF. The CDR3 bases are TGTGCCAGCAGCCATCGACAGGGGCAATACGAGCAGTACTTC.